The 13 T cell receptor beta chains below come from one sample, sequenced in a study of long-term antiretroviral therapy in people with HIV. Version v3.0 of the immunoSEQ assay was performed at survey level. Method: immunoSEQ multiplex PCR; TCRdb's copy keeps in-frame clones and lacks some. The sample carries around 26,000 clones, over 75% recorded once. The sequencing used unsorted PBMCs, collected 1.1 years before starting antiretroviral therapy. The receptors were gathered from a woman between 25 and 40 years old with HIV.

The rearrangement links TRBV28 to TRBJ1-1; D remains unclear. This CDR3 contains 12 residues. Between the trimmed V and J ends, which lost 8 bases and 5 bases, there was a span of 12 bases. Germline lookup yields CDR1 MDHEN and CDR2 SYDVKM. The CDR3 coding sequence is TGTGCCAGCGGCCGGGAGTCAACTGAAGCTTTCTTT. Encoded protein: CASGRESTEAFF.

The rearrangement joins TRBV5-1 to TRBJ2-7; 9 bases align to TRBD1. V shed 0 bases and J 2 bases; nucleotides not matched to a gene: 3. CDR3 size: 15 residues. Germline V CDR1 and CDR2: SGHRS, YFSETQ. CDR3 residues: CASSLGDRVTYEQYF. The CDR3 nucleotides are TGCGCCAGCAGCTTGGGGGACAGGGTCACCTACGAGCAGTACTTC.

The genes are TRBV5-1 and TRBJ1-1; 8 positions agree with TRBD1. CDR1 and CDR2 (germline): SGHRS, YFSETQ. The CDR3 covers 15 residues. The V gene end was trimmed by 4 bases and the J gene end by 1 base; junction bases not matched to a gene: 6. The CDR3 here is CASSLEQGGNTEAFF. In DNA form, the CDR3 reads TGCGCCAGCAGCCTCGAACAGGGGGGGAACACTGAAGCTTTCTTT.

CDR3 region: CASSLAGGNTIYF. In DNA form, the CDR3 reads TGTGCCAGCAGCTTAGCGGGGGGAAACACCATATATTTT. The chain carries TRBV7-7 and TRBJ1-3; D remains ambiguous. CDR1 is SSHAT, CDR2 FNYEAQ, per germline (reference sequence). Between the trimmed V and J ends, which lost 0 bases and 4 bases, there was a span of 4 bases. This CDR3 is built from 13 residues.

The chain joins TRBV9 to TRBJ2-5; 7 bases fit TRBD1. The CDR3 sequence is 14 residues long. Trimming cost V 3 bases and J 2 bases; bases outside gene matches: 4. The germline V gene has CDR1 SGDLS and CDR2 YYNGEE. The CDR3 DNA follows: TGTGCCAGCAGCGACACAGGGGTGCAAGAGACCCAGTACTTC. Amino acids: CASSDTGVQETQYF.

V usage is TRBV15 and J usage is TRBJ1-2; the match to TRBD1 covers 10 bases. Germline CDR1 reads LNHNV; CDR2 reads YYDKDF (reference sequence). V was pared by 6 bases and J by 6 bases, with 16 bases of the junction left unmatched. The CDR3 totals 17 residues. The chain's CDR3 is CATRAPGQGKKVDGYTF. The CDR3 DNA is TGTGCCACCAGGGCCCCGGGACAGGGGAAGAAAGTAGATGGCTACACCTTC.

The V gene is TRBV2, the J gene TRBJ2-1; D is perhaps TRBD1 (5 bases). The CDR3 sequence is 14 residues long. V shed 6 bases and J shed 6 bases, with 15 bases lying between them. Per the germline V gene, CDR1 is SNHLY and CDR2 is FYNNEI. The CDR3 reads CASRETARANEQFF. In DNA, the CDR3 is TGTGCCAGCAGAGAAACCGCCAGGGCCAATGAGCAGTTCTTC.

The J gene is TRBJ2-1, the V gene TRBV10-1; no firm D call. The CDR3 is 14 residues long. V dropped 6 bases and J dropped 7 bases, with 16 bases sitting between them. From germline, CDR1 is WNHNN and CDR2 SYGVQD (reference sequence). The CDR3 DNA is TGCGCCAGCAGCGGCAGCGATAGGTGGAATGAGCAGTTCTTC. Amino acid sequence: CASSGSDRWNEQFF.

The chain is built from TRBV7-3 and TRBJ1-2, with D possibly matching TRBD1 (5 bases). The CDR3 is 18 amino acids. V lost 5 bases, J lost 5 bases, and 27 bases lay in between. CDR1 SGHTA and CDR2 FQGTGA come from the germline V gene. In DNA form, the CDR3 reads TGTGCCAGCAGCCACGGGGGAGGTCTATCCGGCGTGGGATATGGCTACACCTTC. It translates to CASSHGGGLSGVGYGYTF.

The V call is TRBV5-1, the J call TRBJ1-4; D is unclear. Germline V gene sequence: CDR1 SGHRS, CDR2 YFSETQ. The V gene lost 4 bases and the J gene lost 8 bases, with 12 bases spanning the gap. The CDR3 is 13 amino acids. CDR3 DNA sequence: TGCGCCAGCAGCGCGGGCCCGGGGGAAAAACTGTTTTTT. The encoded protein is CASSAGPGEKLFF.

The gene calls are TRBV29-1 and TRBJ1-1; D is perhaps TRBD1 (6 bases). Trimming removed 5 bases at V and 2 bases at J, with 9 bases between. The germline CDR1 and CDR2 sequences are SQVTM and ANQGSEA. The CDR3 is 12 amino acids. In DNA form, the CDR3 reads TGCAGCGTTCGACAGGCTAACACTGAAGCTTTCTTT. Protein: CSVRQANTEAFF.

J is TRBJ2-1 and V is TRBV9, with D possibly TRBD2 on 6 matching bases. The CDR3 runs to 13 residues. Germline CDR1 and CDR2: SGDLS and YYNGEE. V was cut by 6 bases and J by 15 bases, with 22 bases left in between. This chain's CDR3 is CASTRAITGATFF. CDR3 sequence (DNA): TGTGCCAGCACGAGGGCAATTACGGGAGCTACGTTCTTC. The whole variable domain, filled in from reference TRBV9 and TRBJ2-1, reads DSGVTQTPKHLITATGQRVTLRCSPRSGDLSVYWYQQSLDQGLQFLIQYYNGEERAKGNILERFSAQQFPDLHSELNLSSLELGDSALYFCASTRAITGATFFGPGTRLTVL.

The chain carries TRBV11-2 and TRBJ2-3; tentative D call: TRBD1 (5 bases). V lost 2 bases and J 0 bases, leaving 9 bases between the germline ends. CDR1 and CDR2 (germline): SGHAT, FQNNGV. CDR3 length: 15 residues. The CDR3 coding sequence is TGTGCCAGCAGCTTAACCGCAGGGAGCACAGATACGCAGTATTTT. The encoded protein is CASSLTAGSTDTQYF.